The 20 T cell receptor beta chains reported below all come from one sample, sequenced in a study of graft-versus-host responses after intestinal transplantation. The method was immunoSEQ multiplex PCR; TCRdb's version includes in-frame clones alone and lacks a portion of them. This table has about 71,000 clones, around 95% appearing once. Antigens of these TCRs are unknown. The sample here was unstimulated CD8+ T cells sorted from spleen or lymph node cells, taken before intestinal transplant. These receptors were taken from a human donor who received an intestinal transplant.

This sequence joins TRBV7-6 and TRBJ2-1; the D is unclear. With 5 bases removed from V and 8 bases from J, the gap between germline ends came to 19 bases. From germline, CDR1 is SGHVS and CDR2 FNYEAQ. This CDR3 region has 15 residues. The CDR3 DNA follows: TGTGCCAGCAGCCTACCCCAGAGAATAGCCCATGAGCAGTTCTTC. This translates into CASSLPQRIAHEQFF.

This chain joins TRBV6-5 and TRBJ2-5; TRBD1 matches 10 bases. V dropped 0 bases and J dropped 4; count of bases not matched to a gene: 5. The CDR3 sequence is 16 residues long. Germline V gene sequence: CDR1 MNHEY, CDR2 SVGAGI. CDR3 region: CASSYSGDRGPETQYF. Here the CDR3 DNA reads TGTGCCAGCAGTTACTCTGGGGACAGGGGACCAGAGACCCAGTACTTC.

The V call is TRBV15, the J call TRBJ2-7; possibly TRBD2 for D (5 bases). V lost 5 bases and J lost 1, with 9 bases in between. CDR3 length: 13 amino acids. The germline V gene has CDR1 LNHNV and CDR2 YYDKDF (reference sequence). In DNA form, the CDR3 reads TGTGCCACCAGCTCGAGGGAATCCTACGAGCAGTACTTC. This codes for CATSSRESYEQYF.

The rearrangement uses TRBV27 and TRBJ2-1, with 9 nucleotides matching TRBD2. The germline V gene has CDR1 MNHEY and CDR2 SMNVEV (reference sequence). The CDR3 contains 16 residues. The V gene end was trimmed by 4 bases and the J gene end by 1 base; junction bases not matched to a gene: 5. As DNA, the CDR3 is TGTGCCAGCAGTTCACGCCTAGCGGGGTCCTACAATGAGCAGTTCTTC. Translated: CASSSRLAGSYNEQFF.

Turning to this clone: The sample carries other DNA sequences with the same CDR3. The CDR3 DNA is TGTGCCAGCAGTTTGGGGGAGACCCAGTACTTC. This gives the protein CASSLGETQYF. The rearrangement joins TRBV27 to TRBJ2-5; no reliable D call. The length of the CDR3 is 11 residues. The germline V gene encodes CDR1 MNHEY and CDR2 SMNVEV (reference sequence). Trimming removed 3 bases at V and 5 bases at J, with 4 bases between.

The CDR3 DNA reads as TGTGCCAGCAGCCCGGAAGTGGCACAGGGGGTTAACTATGGCTACACCTTC. It codes for CASSPEVAQGVNYGYTF. The chain employs TRBV5-4 and TRBJ1-2; 8 bases are a match to TRBD1. Unmatched junction bases numbered 12, after V lost 4 bases and J lost 1 base. Germline CDR1 and CDR2: SGHNT and YYREEE (reference sequence). The CDR3 loop spans 17 amino acids.

This chain links TRBV9 with TRBJ1-1, with D possibly TRBD1 on 6 matching bases. The V gene lost 5 bases and the J gene lost 1 base, with 12 bases spanning the gap. Germline V gene lookup returns CDR1 SGDLS and CDR2 YYNGEE. The CDR3 is made up of 14 amino acids. CDR3 DNA: TGTGCCAGCAGTGAATCAGGGGAGAACACTGAAGCTTTCTTT. Protein sequence: CASSESGENTEAFF.

The chain couples TRBV27 to TRBJ2-2; 7 bases match TRBD1. The V gene end was trimmed by 2 bases and the J gene end by 4 bases; junction bases not matched to a gene: 1. CDR1 and CDR2 from the germline V gene are MNHEY and SMNVEV (reference sequence). This CDR3 is 14 amino acids long. The DNA of the CDR3 is TGTGCCAGCAGTTTAGCAGGGGGCACCGGGGAGCTGTTTTTT. It codes for CASSLAGGTGELFF.

The chain is built from TRBV5-1 and TRBJ1-1; a possible D gene is TRBD1 (6 bases). Trimming took 1 base from V and 0 from J, leaving 16 bases between them. In germline, CDR1 is SGHRS, CDR2 YFSETQ. This CDR3 comprises 17 residues. The CDR3 spells CASSLMGGTLLNTEAFF. The CDR3, as DNA: TGCGCCAGCAGCTTGATGGGGGGGACACTTTTGAACACTGAAGCTTTCTTT.

V is TRBV28 and J is TRBJ2-2; 9 bases fit TRBD1. The CDR3 contains 15 residues. The J segment lost 6 bases and the V segment lost 3 bases, leaving 5 bases of the junction unmatched. Germline V gene sequence: CDR1 MDHEN, CDR2 SYDVKM. Here the CDR3 DNA reads TGTGCCAGCAGTTTGACGGACAGGGGACCCGGGGAGCTGTTTTTT. As protein: CASSLTDRGPGELFF.

This clone was counted between two and nine times. This sequence joins TRBV6-5 and TRBJ1-4, with TRBD1 as a possible D gene (6 bases). Germline values: CDR1 MNHEY, CDR2 SVGAGI. Trimming removed 6 bases at V and 5 bases at J, with 13 bases between. There are 14 residues in the CDR3. The CDR3 nucleotides read TGTGCCAGCAGCCAGACAGGCTCCAATGAAAAACTGTTTTTT. It specifies CASSQTGSNEKLFF.

The gene calls are TRBV4-1 and TRBJ2-1; a possible D gene is TRBD2 (6 bases). With 0 bases removed from V and 6 bases from J, the gap between germline ends came to 9 bases. The CDR3 has 14 amino acids. The germline CDR1 and CDR2 sequences are MGHRA and YSYEKL. Here the CDR3 reads CASSQDYGGNEQFF. For the CDR3, the DNA is TGCGCCAGCAGCCAAGATTACGGGGGCAATGAGCAGTTCTTC.

The chain is built from TRBV15 and TRBJ1-5; the D is unclear. CDR3 length: 16 amino acids. Germline lookup yields CDR1 LNHNV and CDR2 YYDKDF (reference sequence). Trimming left V 3 bases short and J 0 bases short, with 12 bases between. The CDR3 sequence: CATSSWEEYSNQPQHF. The CDR3 coding sequence is TGTGCCACCAGCAGCTGGGAGGAGTATAGCAATCAGCCCCAGCATTTT. Full variable domain (outside the CDR3, taken from reference TRBV15 and TRBJ1-5): DAMVIQNPRYQVTQFGKPVTLSCSQTLNHNVMYWYQQKSSQAPKLLFHYYDKDFNNEADTPDNFQSRRPNTSFCFLDIRSPGLGDTAMYLCATSSWEEYSNQPQHFGDGTRLSIL.

V and J are TRBV19 and TRBJ2-7, with D tentatively TRBD1 (5 bases). The CDR3 runs 14 residues. The germline V and J ends were trimmed by 6 bases and 2 bases, with 14 bases remaining between them. The germline gives CDR1 LNHDA, CDR2 SQIVND (reference sequence). The CDR3 protein is CASSSRATTYEQYF. DNA for the CDR3: TGTGCCAGTAGCTCCAGGGCCACTACCTACGAGCAGTACTTC.

The CDR3 DNA reads as TGTGCCAGCAGCGTAGGAGGCGACCCGGGAAATGAGCAGTTCTTC. It yields the protein CASSVGGDPGNEQFF. The chain joins TRBV9 to TRBJ2-1; perhaps TRBD2 as D (5 bases). V was cut by 0 bases and J by 7 bases, with 14 bases left in between. CDR1 is SGDLS and CDR2 is YYNGEE in the germline V gene. This CDR3 has 15 amino acids.

The chain has TRBV6-1 and TRBJ2-7, with D maybe TRBD2 (5 bases). The CDR3 extends over 12 amino acids. Trimming shortened V by 4 bases and J by 5 bases, and 9 bases separated the two germline ends. CDR1 and CDR2 (germline): MNHNS, SASEGT. The DNA of the CDR3 is TGTGCCAGCAGTGGCTGGAGGCACGAGCAGTACTTC. It is translated as CASSGWRHEQYF.

The CDR3 DNA follows: TGTGCCAGGGCCGACAGGGTATCAGATACGCAGTATTTT. Residues: CARADRVSDTQYF. The genes are TRBV21-1 and TRBJ2-3; the tabulated D call, TRBD1, remains unverified against the DNA. TRBV21-1 is flagged as a pseudogene. The CDR3 spans 13 residues.

This chain joins TRBV9 and TRBJ2-1, with no clear D. The V end was cut by 0 bases, the J end by 3 bases, with 10 bases between. CDR1 and CDR2 from the germline V gene are SGDLS and YYNGEE. The CDR3 is 15 residues long. The CDR3 reads CASSVAPSGYNEQFF. The CDR3 DNA is TGTGCCAGCAGCGTAGCTCCGTCGGGCTACAATGAGCAGTTCTTC.

The rearrangement uses TRBV14 and TRBJ2-7; 9 positions match TRBD1. The CDR3 spans 15 residues. V was clipped by 2 bases and J by 5 bases; unmatched bases: 7. From germline, CDR1 is SGHDN and CDR2 FVKESK. In nucleotides, the CDR3 is TGTGCCAGCAGCCAATATCGGACAGGGGCTGACGAGCAGTACTTC. Protein sequence: CASSQYRTGADEQYF.

The V and J genes are TRBV23-1 and TRBJ1-2, with TRBD1 as a possible D gene (5 bases). TRBV23-1 is an ORF, and what it does is uncertain. The length of the CDR3 is 14 residues. Trimming pared 2 bases from V and 7 bases from J, leaving 14 bases between. DNA for the CDR3: TGCGCCAGCAGTCAAGGCCCCCCAGGGAGTGGCTACACCTTC. Translation: CASSQGPPGSGYTF.